This T cell receptor beta chain stems from a study of vaccination and CD4 T cells after COVID-19. This clonotype came up a few times. What it binds is not known. Treatment noted: approximately 9-day PBMC culture with coronavirus spike peptide pools or control peptides (ViraFEST assay). The Oncomine TCR Beta short-read assay was applied to DNA of cultured CD4+ T cells. Via MiXCR, TCRdb re-called the PCR reads, giving one row per CDR3 protein. The sample lists approximately 9,300 distinct CDR3 sequences; roughly 60% were seen once. Trimming cost V 1 base and J 2 bases; bases outside gene matches: 2. This CDR3 region has 16 residues. Germline V lookup: CDR1 SGHVS, CDR2 FQNEAQ.

The J gene is TRBJ2-1, the V gene TRBV7-8; 10 nucleotides align to TRBD2. Input material: CD4+ T cells from blood, cultured in vitro. This TCR was recovered from a human donor who had recovered from COVID-19. CDR3 nucleotides: TGTGCCAGCAGCTTAGTTAGCGGGAGGCCCTACAATGAGCAGTTCTTC. This sequence encodes CASSLVSGRPYNEQFF.